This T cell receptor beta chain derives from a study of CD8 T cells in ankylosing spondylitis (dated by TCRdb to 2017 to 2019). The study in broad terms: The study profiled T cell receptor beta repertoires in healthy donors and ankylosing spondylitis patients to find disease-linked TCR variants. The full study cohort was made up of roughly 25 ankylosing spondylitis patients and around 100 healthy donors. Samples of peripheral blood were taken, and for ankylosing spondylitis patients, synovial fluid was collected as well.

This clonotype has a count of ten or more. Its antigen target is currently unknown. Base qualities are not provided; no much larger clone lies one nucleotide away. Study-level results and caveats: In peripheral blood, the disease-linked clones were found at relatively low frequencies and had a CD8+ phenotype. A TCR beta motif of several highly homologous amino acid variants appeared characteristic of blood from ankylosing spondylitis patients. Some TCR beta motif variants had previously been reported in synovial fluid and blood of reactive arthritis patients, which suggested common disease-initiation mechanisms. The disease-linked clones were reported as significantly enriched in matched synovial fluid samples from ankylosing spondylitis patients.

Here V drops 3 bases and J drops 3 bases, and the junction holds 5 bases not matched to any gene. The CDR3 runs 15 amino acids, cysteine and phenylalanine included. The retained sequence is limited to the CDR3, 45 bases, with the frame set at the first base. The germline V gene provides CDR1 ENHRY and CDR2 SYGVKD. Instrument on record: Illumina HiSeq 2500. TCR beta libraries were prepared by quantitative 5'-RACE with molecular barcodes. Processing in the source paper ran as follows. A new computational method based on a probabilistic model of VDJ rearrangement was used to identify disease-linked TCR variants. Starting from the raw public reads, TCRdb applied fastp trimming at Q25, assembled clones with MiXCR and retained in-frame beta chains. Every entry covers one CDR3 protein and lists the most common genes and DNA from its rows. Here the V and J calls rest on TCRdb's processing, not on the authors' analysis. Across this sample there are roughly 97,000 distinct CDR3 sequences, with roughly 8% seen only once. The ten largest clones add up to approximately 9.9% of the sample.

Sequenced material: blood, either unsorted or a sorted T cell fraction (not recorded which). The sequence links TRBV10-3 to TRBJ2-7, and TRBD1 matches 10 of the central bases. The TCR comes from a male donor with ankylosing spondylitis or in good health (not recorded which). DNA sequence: TGTGCCATCAGTGACCCCGGACAGGGGGACTACGAGCAGTACTTC. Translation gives CAISDPGQGDYEQYF.